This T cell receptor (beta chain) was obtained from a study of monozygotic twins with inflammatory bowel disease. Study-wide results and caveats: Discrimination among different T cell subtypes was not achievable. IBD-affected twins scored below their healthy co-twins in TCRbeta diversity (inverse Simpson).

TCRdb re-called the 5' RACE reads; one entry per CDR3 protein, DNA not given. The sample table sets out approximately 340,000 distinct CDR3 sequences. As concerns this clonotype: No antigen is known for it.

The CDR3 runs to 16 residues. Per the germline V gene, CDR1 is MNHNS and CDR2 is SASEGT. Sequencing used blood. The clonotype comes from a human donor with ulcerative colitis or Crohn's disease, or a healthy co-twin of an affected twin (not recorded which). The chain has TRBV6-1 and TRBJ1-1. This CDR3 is CASSEMGRALNTEAFF.